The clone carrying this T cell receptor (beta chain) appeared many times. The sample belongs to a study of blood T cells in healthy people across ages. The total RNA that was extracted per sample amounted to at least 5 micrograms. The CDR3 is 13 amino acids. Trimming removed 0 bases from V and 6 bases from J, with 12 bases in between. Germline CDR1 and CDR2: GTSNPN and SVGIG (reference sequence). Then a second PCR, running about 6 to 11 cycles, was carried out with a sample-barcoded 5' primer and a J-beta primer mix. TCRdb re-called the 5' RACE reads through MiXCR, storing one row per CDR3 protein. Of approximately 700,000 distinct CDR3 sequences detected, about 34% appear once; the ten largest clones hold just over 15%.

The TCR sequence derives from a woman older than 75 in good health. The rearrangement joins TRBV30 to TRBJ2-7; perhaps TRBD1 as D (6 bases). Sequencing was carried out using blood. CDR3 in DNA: TGTGCCTGGAGTGTAAAGGGGGTGCGCGAGCAGTACTTC. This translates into CAWSVKGVREQYF. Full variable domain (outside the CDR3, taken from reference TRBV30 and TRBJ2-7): SQTIHQWPATLVQPVGSPLSLECTVEGTSNPNLYWYRQAAGRGLQLLFYSVGIGQISSEVPQNLSASRPQDRQFILSSKKLLLSDSGFYLCAWSVKGVREQYFGPGTRLTVT.